This entry features one TCR beta chain sequence. The CDR3 length is 13 residues. Germline-derived CDR1 and CDR2 are SGHRS and YFSETQ. Between the trimmed V and J ends, which lost 2 bases and 2 bases, there was a span of 5 bases. This entry is derived from a study of OX40 agonist ivuxolimab in advanced cancers. Looking at the study overall: Administration of intravenous ivuxolimab to patients occurred every 2 weeks at 0.01 to 10 mg/kg. A male proportion of over 75% was recorded, with mean age around 55 years and range about 20 to 85.

The method was immunoSEQ multiplex PCR; TCRdb's version includes in-frame clones alone and lacks a portion of them. This sample has some 100,000 clones, with over 75% found just once. The chain has TRBV5-1 and TRBJ1-3; D is uncertain. The input for sequencing was CD4+ or CD8+ T cells sorted from blood, taken in a trial of the OX40 agonist ivuxolimab. The sequence derives from an adult with an advanced solid tumor such as melanoma, head and neck, liver or kidney cancer. This chain's CDR3 is CASSFIPGNTIYF. In DNA form, the CDR3 reads TGCGCCAGCAGCTTCATTCCTGGAAACACCATATATTTT.